The clone carrying this TCR beta chain is a singleton in its sample. The sample comes from a study of T cell changes during pregnancy in multiple sclerosis. This table comes from immunoSEQ multiplex PCR, and its TCRdb copy is limited to in-frame clones, with some not included. This sample yields around 20,000 clones, of which around 85% are seen a single time; 8.5% to 10% belongs to the top ten. The V and J ends lost 4 bases and 4 bases, in that order; junction bases with no gene match: 8. The CDR3 has 15 amino acids. Germline CDR1 SGHDT, CDR2 YYEEEE. The chain carries TRBV5-6 and TRBJ2-1, with TRBD1 matching 7 bases. The origin of this receptor is a female donor with multiple sclerosis, enrolled in a pregnancy study. Sequences were derived from CD8+ T cells from peripheral blood mononuclear cells, sampled after pregnancy. DNA of the CDR3: TGTGCCAGCAGCCCGCCTGGGACAGTATACAATGAGCAGTTCTTC. Translation: CASSPPGTVYNEQFF.